Listed here are 7 T cell receptor beta chains from one sample, sequenced in a study of T cell repertoires in cytomegalovirus infection. TCRdb recomputed calls from the reads with MiXCR, one row per CDR3 protein. The table records 350,000 to 550,000 distinct CDR3 sequences, roughly 30% of them present only once. What was sequenced was PBMCs. All receptors derive from a human donor in good health (CMV status not recorded). Some clones in this sample may be carry-over from other donors' samples.

V usage is TRBV4-3 and J usage is TRBJ2-2; D call uncertain. Germline V lookup: CDR1 LGHNA, CDR2 YSLEER. V lost 0 bases, J lost 0 bases, and 11 bases lay in between. CDR3 length: 17 amino acids. CDR3 in amino acids: CASSQDQKGPNTGELFF. The CDR3 coding sequence is TGCGCCAGCAGCCAAGATCAGAAAGGGCCGAACACCGGGGAGCTGTTTTTT.

V and J are TRBV19 and TRBJ2-1; possible D gene TRBD2, 7 bases. Per the germline V gene, CDR1 is LNHDA and CDR2 is SQIVND (reference sequence). This CDR3 comprises 15 residues. V lost 6 bases and J 7 bases, leaving 19 bases between the germline ends. The CDR3 DNA follows: TGTGCCAGTAGCCGTGGGGGGGGGGGCCGGAATGAGCAGTTCTTC. Amino acids: CASSRGGGGRNEQFF.

The chain recombines TRBV7-9 with TRBJ2-5; TRBD1 matches 9 bases. This CDR3 has 16 amino acids. The trim removed 4 bases at V and 0 bases at J, leaving 6 bases unmatched. Germline V gene lookup returns CDR1 SEHNR and CDR2 FQNEAQ (reference sequence). Here the CDR3 DNA reads TGTGCCAGCAGCTACGGGACAGGGACGTACCAAGAGACCCAGTACTTC. Its protein is CASSYGTGTYQETQYF.

V is TRBV29-1 and J is TRBJ1-1; D not resolved. V lost 4 bases, J lost 5 bases, and 11 bases lay in between. Germline lookup yields CDR1 SQVTM and CDR2 ANQGSEA. This CDR3 is 12 amino acids long. The DNA for the CDR3 is TGCAGCGTTGTGGAAGGTAGAACTGAAGCTTTCTTT. Its protein product is CSVVEGRTEAFF.

The V gene is TRBV10-3, the J gene TRBJ1-2; 9 nucleotides align to TRBD1. With 5 bases clipped from V and 8 bases from J, the junction kept 6 bases outside the gene matches. From germline, CDR1 is ENHRY and CDR2 SYGVKD. The CDR3 is 13 amino acids. This chain's CDR3 is CAISLTGGNGYTF. DNA of the CDR3: TGTGCCATCAGTTTGACAGGGGGGAACGGCTACACCTTC.

This clonotype has only a few counts. The chain carries TRBV6-1 and TRBJ1-2, with D possibly matching TRBD1 (5 bases). V lost 5 bases and J lost 8, with 21 bases in between. CDR1 MNHNS and CDR2 SASEGT come from the germline V gene. The CDR3 has 15 residues. CDR3 coding DNA: TGTGCCAGCAGTTACCCGGTGGCAGGGATATTGGGCTACACCTTC. This codes for CASSYPVAGILGYTF.

This clonotype showed up just once. The V and J genes are TRBV19 and TRBJ2-7, with TRBD1 matching over 11 bases. This CDR3 comprises 15 residues. V was clipped by 6 bases and J by 2 bases; unmatched bases: 6. Germline values: CDR1 LNHDA, CDR2 SQIVND (reference sequence). CDR3 in amino acids: CASSVGGQGAYEQYF. CDR3 nucleotides: TGTGCCAGTAGCGTTGGGGGACAGGGGGCCTACGAGCAGTACTTC.